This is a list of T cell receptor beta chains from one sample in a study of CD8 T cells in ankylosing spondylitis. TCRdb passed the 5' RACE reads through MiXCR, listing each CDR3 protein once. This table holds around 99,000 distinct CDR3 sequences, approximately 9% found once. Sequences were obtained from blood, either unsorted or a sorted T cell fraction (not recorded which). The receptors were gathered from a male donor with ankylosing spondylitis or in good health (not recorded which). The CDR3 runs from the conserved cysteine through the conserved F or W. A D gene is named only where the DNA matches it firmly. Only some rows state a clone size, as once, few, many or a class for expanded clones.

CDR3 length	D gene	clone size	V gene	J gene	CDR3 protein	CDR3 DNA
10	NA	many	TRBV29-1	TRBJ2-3	CSVLVRRRYF	TGCAGCGTTTTGGTTCGGAGGCGGTATTTT
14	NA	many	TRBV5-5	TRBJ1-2	CASSLRDTNYGYTF	TGTGCCAGCAGCTTACGTGACACGAACTATGGCTACACCTTC
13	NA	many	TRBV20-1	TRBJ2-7	CSASQASSYEQYF	TGCAGTGCTAGTCAGGCGAGCTCCTACGAGCAGTACTTC
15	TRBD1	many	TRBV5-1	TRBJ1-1	CASSRGDRANTEAFF	TGCGCCAGCAGCCGGGGAGACAGGGCCAACACTGAAGCTTTCTTT
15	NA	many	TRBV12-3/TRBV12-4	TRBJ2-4	CASSPIGTAKNIQYF	TGTGCCAGCAGCCCGATTGGGACGGCCAAAAACATTCAGTACTTC
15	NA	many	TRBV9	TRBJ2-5	CASSISRALQETQYF	TGTGCCAGCAGCATCTCCCGGGCCCTCCAAGAGACCCAGTACTTC
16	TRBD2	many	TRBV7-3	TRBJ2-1	CASSRLVGGVKNEQFF	TGTGCCAGCAGCCGCCTCGTGGGGGGGGTTAAAAATGAGCAGTTCTTC
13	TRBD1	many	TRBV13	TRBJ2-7	CASSGDSSYEQYF	TGTGCCAGCAGTGGGGACAGCTCCTACGAGCAGTACTTC
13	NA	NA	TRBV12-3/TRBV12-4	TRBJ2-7	CASSISRNYEQYF	TGTGCCAGCAGTATATCACGGAACTACGAGCAGTACTTC
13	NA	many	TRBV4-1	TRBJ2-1	CASSQVAGFGQFF	TGCGCCAGCAGCCAAGTAGCCGGGTTTGGGCAGTTCTTC
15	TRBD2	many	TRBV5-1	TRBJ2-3	CASSSLAGGPDTQYF	TGCGCCAGCAGCTCACTAGCGGGGGGGCCTGATACGCAGTATTTT
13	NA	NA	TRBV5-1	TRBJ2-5	CASSFGPQETQYF	TGCGCCAGCAGCTTCGGACCTCAAGAGACCCAGTACTTC
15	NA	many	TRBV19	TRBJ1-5	CASLDLFHSNQPQHF	TGTGCCAGCCTCGACCTGTTTCATAGCAATCAGCCCCAGCATTTT
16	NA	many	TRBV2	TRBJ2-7	CASSEVGGGISYEQYF	TGTGCCAGCAGTGAAGTCGGCGGGGGCATCTCCTACGAGCAGTACTTC
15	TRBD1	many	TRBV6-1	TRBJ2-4	CASSTTGAAKNIQYF	TGTGCCAGCAGTACAACAGGGGCAGCCAAAAACATTCAGTACTTC
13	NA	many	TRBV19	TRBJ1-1	CASSLTGITEAFF	TGTGCCAGTAGCCTGACAGGAATCACTGAAGCTTTCTTT
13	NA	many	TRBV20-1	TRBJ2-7	CSGAGGADYEQYF	TGCAGTGGCGCAGGGGGGGCAGACTACGAGCAGTACTTC
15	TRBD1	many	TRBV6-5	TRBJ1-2	CASSYSDRGNYGYTF	TGTGCCAGCAGTTACTCCGACAGGGGGAACTATGGCTACACCTTC
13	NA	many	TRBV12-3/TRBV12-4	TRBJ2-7	CASSFPGAYEQYF	TGTGCCAGCAGTTTTCCCGGAGCCTACGAGCAGTACTTC
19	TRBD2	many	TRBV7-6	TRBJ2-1	CASSLGPQTSGGPYNEQFF	TGTGCCAGCAGCTTAGGGCCGCAGACTAGCGGGGGCCCCTACAATGAGCAGTTCTTC
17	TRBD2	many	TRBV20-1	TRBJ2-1	CSASITGTSGVYNEQFF	TGCAGTGCTTCAATCACCGGGACTAGCGGGGTCTACAATGAGCAGTTCTTC
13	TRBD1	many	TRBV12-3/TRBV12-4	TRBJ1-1	CASSYHRDRRPFF	TGTGCCAGCAGTTATCATCGGGACAGGAGGCCTTTCTTT
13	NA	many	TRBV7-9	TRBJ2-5	CASVRTLLETQYF	TGTGCCAGCGTCCGGACCCTCCTGGAGACCCAGTACTTC
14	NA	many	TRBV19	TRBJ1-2	CASKIGTLNYGYTF	TGTGCCAGTAAGATCGGGACATTGAACTATGGCTACACCTTC
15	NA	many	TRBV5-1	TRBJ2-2	CASSPRADNTGELFF	TGCGCCAGCAGCCCACGGGCGGATAACACCGGGGAGCTGTTTTTT
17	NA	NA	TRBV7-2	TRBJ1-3	CASSWAAGGSSGNTIYF	TGTGCCAGCAGCTGGGCCGCCGGTGGGAGCTCTGGAAACACCATATATTTT
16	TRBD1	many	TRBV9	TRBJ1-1	CASSGQGSVIDTEAFF	TGTGCCAGCAGCGGACAGGGTTCGGTCATTGACACTGAAGCTTTCTTT
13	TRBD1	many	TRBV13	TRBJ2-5	CASSRTGLETQYF	TGTGCCAGCAGCCGGACAGGGTTAGAGACCCAGTACTTC
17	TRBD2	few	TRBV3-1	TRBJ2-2	CASSQENSLADTGELFF	TGTGCCAGCAGCCAAGAAAATTCACTAGCGGACACCGGGGAGCTGTTTTTT
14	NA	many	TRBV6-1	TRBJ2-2	CASLEASNTGELFF	TGTGCCAGTCTTGAGGCTTCGAACACCGGGGAGCTGTTTTTT
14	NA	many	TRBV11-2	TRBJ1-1	CASSLRHQNTEAFF	TGTGCCAGCAGCTTACGACACCAGAACACTGAAGCTTTCTTT